One T cell receptor beta chain is described in this entry. Its specificity is unknown. These data originate in a study of shared clonotypes between healthy human individuals. Terminally differentiated effector memory CD45RA+ cells were left out of the naive CD8 fraction, which was CD45RO-negative and positively selected for CCR7. Germline V gives CDR1 SGHAT, CDR2 FQNNGV. V shed 4 bases and J shed 2 bases, with 20 bases lying between them. This CDR3 has 17 amino acids. Study observations and caveats: Depth of sequencing was expected to influence donor clonotype sharing. Among a few donors, approximately 5.4% of naive CD4 clonotypes were found in common.

Profiled with immunoSEQ multiplex PCR; TCRdb holds only in-frame clones, not every one. The table includes around 2,000,000 clones, about 93% detected once. Sequencing used naive CD8+ T cells from PBMCs. The V call is TRBV11-2, the J call TRBJ1-2; the D gene is possibly TRBD1 (6 bases). This clonotype was sampled from a man younger than 35 in good health. Some clones in this sample may be carry-over from other donors' samples. CDR3: CASSSIRDTLPNYGYTF. The CDR3 coding sequence is TGTGCCAGCAGCTCCATCCGGGACACTCTCCCAAACTATGGCTACACCTTC.